These 2 T cell receptor beta chains were sequenced from one sample in a study of blood T cell repertoires in COVID-19. Profiled with immunoSEQ multiplex PCR; TCRdb holds only in-frame clones, not every one. There are around 55,000 clones in the sample; 90% occur only once, and approximately 6% lies in the top ten. The specimen was peripheral blood. The origin of the receptors is a man aged 40-50 years with acute or convalescent COVID-19.

V is TRBV10-3 and J is TRBJ1-1; D may be TRBD1 (5 bases). The CDR3 contains 14 residues. V lost 4 bases and J lost 1, with 10 bases in between. Germline values: CDR1 ENHRY, CDR2 SYGVKD. Here the CDR3 DNA reads TGTGCCATCAGTGGGTTCAGGGAGAACACTGAAGCTTTCTTT. Its translation is CAISGFRENTEAFF.

The gene calls are TRBV25-1 and TRBJ2-1, with D tentatively TRBD1 (6 bases). The ends were cut back, 2 bases at V and 7 bases at J, with 12 bases in the middle. Germline CDR1 and CDR2: MGHDK and SYGVNS. CDR3 size: 14 residues. The chain's CDR3 is CASSENRVRNEQFF. The CDR3 DNA follows: TGTGCCAGCAGTGAAAACAGGGTAAGGAATGAGCAGTTCTTC.